This is a list of T cell receptor beta chains from one sample in a study of cytomegalovirus exposure and HLA in healthy donors. Sequencing was performed with immunoSEQ multiplex PCR; in TCRdb, only in-frame clones are kept and a portion is missing. Of 130,000 to 150,000 clones in the sample, approximately 84% were seen once. Specimen: PBMCs. The receptor source for this set is a woman aged 25 to 45 in good health and CMV-seronegative. Both conserved end residues are part of each CDR3. D genes are given only for firm matches. Size is stated for part of the rows, as once, few or many counts, or as a class when the clone is expanded.

size | D | J | length | V | DNA | CDR3
. | . | TRBJ1-4 | 15 | TRBV30 | TGTGCCTGGAGTGTAATCGGGGGGACTAATGAAAAACTGTTTTTT | CAWSVIGGTNEKLFF
. | . | TRBJ2-7 | 15 | TRBV7-9 | TGTGCCAGCAGCCCGCCCGGAACTTCAACAGGGGAGCAGTACTTC | CASSPPGTSTGEQYF
. | . | TRBJ1-6 | 16 | TRBV28 | TGTGCCAGCAGGAAAACAGGGAGAGGGGGATATTCACCCCTCCACTTT | CASRKTGRGGYSPLHF
once | TRBD1 | TRBJ1-5 | 15 | TRBV2 | TGTGCCAGCAGTTCAGGGACAGGCAAGAATCAGCCCCAGCATTTT | CASSSGTGKNQPQHF
once | . | TRBJ1-1 | 13 | TRBV19 | TGTGCCAGTAGTATCCGGGAGAACACTGAAGCTTTCTTT | CASSIRENTEAFF
. | TRBD2 | TRBJ2-1 | 16 | TRBV4-1 | TGCGCCAGCAGGGTTTTAGCGGGGCCAAGCTCCGATGAGCAGTTCTTC | CASRVLAGPSSDEQFF
. | TRBD2 | TRBJ2-1 | 17 | TRBV7-3 | TGTGCCAGCAGCTACCCTTTTAGCGGGGGAACCAACAATGAGCAGTTCTTC | CASSYPFSGGTNNEQFF
. | . | TRBJ2-1 | 15 | TRBV5-1 | TGCGCCAGCAGCTTGGTCGGACAGCAATACAATGAGCAGTTCTTC | CASSLVGQQYNEQFF
. | . | TRBJ2-5 | 11 | TRBV2 | TGTGCCAGCAGTGATAGAGAGACCCAGTACTTC | CASSDRETQYF
. | TRBD2 | TRBJ2-1 | 18 | TRBV9 | TGTGCCAGCAGCGTAGCATCAATAGCGGGGGGCCGTGGCAATGAGCAGTTCTTC | CASSVASIAGGRGNEQFF
. | . | TRBJ1-6 | 13 | TRBV19 | TGTGCCAGTAGTCCAAGGACTGTATCACCCCTCCACTTT | CASSPRTVSPLHF